Following are 2 T cell receptor beta chains from one sample sequenced in a study of CD8 T cells in ankylosing spondylitis. TCRdb fed the 5' RACE reads into MiXCR, producing one record per CDR3 protein. This sample has nearly 350,000 distinct CDR3 sequences; 14% to 15% occur once, and the top ten carry 1.1%. The sequenced sample was blood, either unsorted or a sorted T cell fraction (not recorded which). These receptors were taken from a male donor with ankylosing spondylitis or in good health (not recorded which).

This clonotype was seen a handful of times. The genes are TRBV4-1 and TRBJ1-4; D remains ambiguous. V was cut by 0 bases and J by 2 bases, with 7 bases left in between. Germline V gene lookup returns CDR1 MGHRA and CDR2 YSYEKL. The CDR3 contains 15 residues. CDR3 bases: TGCGCCAGCAGCCAAGAATGGCAGACTAATGAAAAACTGTTTTTT. This gives the protein CASSQEWQTNEKLFF.

This clonotype was seen just once. This chain uses TRBV3-1 with TRBJ2-3, with unresolved D. V lost 2 bases and J 4 bases, leaving 4 bases between the germline ends. Germline CDR1 and CDR2: LGHDT and YNNKEL (reference sequence). The CDR3 sequence is 12 residues long. CDR3 in DNA: TGTGCCAGCAGCCAATTCGCAGATACGCAGTATTTT. It translates to CASSQFADTQYF.